One T cell receptor beta chain is described in this entry. The antigen it binds to is not known. No base-level quality is on record; no much larger clone is a single base apart. Library method: the immunoSEQ multiplex PCR assay. For the multiplex PCR, a mixture combining 60 forward primers for TCR Vbeta segments and 13 reverse primers for TCR Jbeta segments was used. Amplification of the CDR3 region of rearranged TCR beta genes was performed with a multiplex PCR assay on genomic DNA. On the Illumina HiSeq System, the amplified TCR beta libraries were sequenced as 87-base-pair reads. Turning to the authors' computational methods: A later analysis tallied 75 million to 95 million unique TCR beta chains across the 700 or so repertoires, and about 10 million of those chains were shared by two or more donors. A nearest-neighbor algorithm error-corrected the raw reads and collapsed the reads into unique sequences, merging closely related sequences to remove PCR and sequencing errors. Alignment of CDR3 sequences to IMGT reference sequences was used to assign V, D and J gene segments. For a sequence to be retained, a match of at least six nucleotides was required to both a V gene segment and a J gene segment. A rearrangement was called productive if the CDR3 had no stop codons and remained in frame with V and J, and every other rearrangement was called non-productive. Following IMGT convention, CDR3 was defined as the stretch from the second conserved V-encoded cysteine to the conserved J-encoded phenylalanine. Sequences without an unambiguous match to a single V gene segment were excluded from the earlier analysis of several hundred of the donors. In an earlier analysis of 587 of the donors, a V segment was called functional when productive rearrangements were above 56.7%, and segregating when the standard deviation between donors exceeded 5%. A statistical classification framework was built for diagnosing cytomegalovirus status from the catalog of TCR beta chain sequences. V and J gene assignment, in a later analysis, came from comparing TCR nucleotide sequences with IMGT/GENE-DB human TR gene sequences. A later analysis assigned CDR3 sequences and most-parsimonious VDJ recombination scenarios with the TCRdist pipeline. In a later analysis, each TCR beta chain was defined by its CDR3 amino acid sequence together with its V-gene family, and reads lacking a unique V-gene family were excluded. A later analysis removed several hundred highly shared, low-generation-probability nucleotide sequences to deal with suspected cross-contamination and a sequencing artifact. In a later analysis, a clonal expansion index for each public chain was calculated from normalized within-repertoire ranks of inferred template counts. Generation probabilities in a later analysis came from a VDJ recombination model fitted to out-of-frame rearrangements, and those results were checked against IGoR. In a later analysis, hypergeometric tests were used to score TCR-TCR, TCR-HLA and TCR-CMV co-occurrence, with a repertoire-size bias correction applied to TCR pairs. To estimate false discovery rates, a later analysis permuted the HLA or CMV assignments 20 times. A later analysis grouped co-occurring TCRs with DBSCAN, adding TCRdist sequence similarity when clustering within HLA-allele-positive subsets. Repertoires with fewer than 30,000 or more than 120,000 public chains, plus five repertoires with anomalous nucleotide sharing, were excluded from co-occurrence clustering. TCRdb stores this immuneACCESS table with in-frame sequences only. Part of the clones is absent; in the studies checked, under half of the shortfall reflects unresolved V genes, and no reason is known for the rest. The V and J calls and clone size are taken from that table; D and trimming were inferred from the DNA. Recorded for this sample are 240,000 or so clones; around 80% of them occurred a single time. The ten largest clones add up to under 8% of the sample.

In the germline V gene, CDR1 corresponds to SGDLS and CDR2 to YYNGEE. Including cysteine and phenylalanine, the CDR3 has 14 amino acids. This entry keeps only the CDR3 DNA: 42 bases, framed from base 1. Trimming leaves V shorter by 4 bases and J shorter by 2 bases, with the junction holding 5 bases beyond the gene matches. The cohort consisted of 670 or so healthy bone marrow donors. At the time of sampling, all cohort members were nominally healthy, though unrecorded immune exposures were likely present. The donor was CMV seropositive and belonged to the group of some 290 seropositive cohort members. A peripheral blood sample was collected from each donor, and TCR beta sequencing was performed on peripheral blood mononuclear cells. The Qiagen DNeasy Blood Extraction Kit was used to extract genomic DNA from the blood cell samples. The entry originates in a study of cytomegalovirus exposure and HLA in healthy donors (dated by TCRdb to the late 2010s). Turning to the overall study: According to an earlier analysis of 550 to 750 of the donors, 150 million to 200 million T cells yielded approximately 120 million unique TCR beta sequences and 250 to 350 Gb of sequence data. Approximately 310 gigabases of sequencing data and around 90 million unique TCR sequences made up an early release that covered several hundred HLA-typed donors. Of the 300 to 450 genotyped donors, approximately 80% fell in the genetic ancestry cluster associated with self-reported Caucasian donors. The study aimed to test whether signatures of past pathogen exposure could be identified by cataloging public T cell receptors. The study used immunosequencing to profile the T cell repertoires of approximately 690 subjects and linked those repertoires to cytomegalovirus serostatus. A separate validation cohort of roughly 130 different subjects was used in addition to the approximately 610-subject first cohort. High-throughput TCR immunosequencing, statistical association of individual TCRs with disease status, and machine learning were combined to predict cytomegalovirus infection status. A later analysis re-examined previously published TCR beta repertoires from around 670 donors and added high-resolution HLA genotyping to investigate patterns of TCR occurrence. In the later analysis, no new phenotypic data were used to find candidate immune exposures; instead, reliance was placed on TCR beta sequences and their occurrence across donors. An earlier analysis of about 600 of the donors used high-throughput TCR beta sequencing to judge whether each TCR beta V gene segment behaved as functional or pseudogenic. Donor age, sex, ethnicity and CMV serostatus were collected together with the repertoire data. Genome-wide SNP genotypes for about three fifths of the roughly 700 donors were used in a later genetic analysis, which treated that subset as a discovery cohort. All discovery cohort repertoires had been generated using a single sequencing platform. Both class I and class II loci were covered by HLA typing, at four-digit resolution. Typing coverage varied by locus: roughly 629-640 donors for A, B, C, DRB1 and DQB1; more than 500 for DQA1; more than 600 for DPA1; approximately 450 for DPB1. A handful of DR-DQ haplotypes were handled as single units for association and clustering because linkage in the cohort was strong. On average, around 240,000 unique TCR beta nucleotide sequences were sequenced per donor among 398 genotyped donors of the cohort, with roughly 19% of those sequences being non-productive.

Findings and caveats that apply to the study as a whole: A later analysis associated 16,951 TCR beta sequences with specific HLA alleles at a false discovery rate of 0.05. Some IMGT-functional V segments, including TRBV6-2 and TRBV6-3, could not be told apart with the 87-base-pair reads, so those segments were excluded. Presence/absence analyses assumed roughly uniform sequencing depth across donors, an assumption that may not hold. Most CMV-associated TCR beta chains appeared to be HLA-restricted in a later analysis, and the HLA associations seemed to be driven largely by CMV exposure. An earlier analysis of some 590 of the donors showed that most TCR beta V segments appeared in productive rearrangements either about 87% or about 30% of the time, which broadly matched IMGT annotations. Most TCR sequences were observed very rarely across donors, whereas some public TCRs were present in many individuals. Several of the top co-occurrence clusters appeared to be linked to parvovirus B19, influenza, CMV and Epstein-Barr virus, according to a later analysis. Because counts were too low, seventeen rarely observed V segments, including chromosome 9 orphons, were left out of the earlier analysis of about 500 of the donors. Linkage disequilibrium might explain the correlated functional status among segregating V segments, but an unknown experimental factor could not be ruled out. The study listed 164 TCR beta chains as associated with cytomegalovirus. The classifier was reported to diagnose cytomegalovirus status with high specificity and sensitivity in both the original cohort and the validation cohort. A further reported finding was that TCR beta sequences accurately predicted the HLA-A and HLA-B alleles for most subjects in the first cohort. When HLA alleles, especially DR and DQ, strongly co-occurred, TCR associations were difficult to assign to individual alleles. Compared with the approximately 670-donor mean, donors in an Asian-associated ancestry cluster had fewer N-insertions in productive TCRs, according to a later genetic analysis. In this cohort, only TCR beta chains were sequenced, and detectable features were limited by the absence of alpha or paired-chain data. A later genetic analysis associated a missense DCLRE1C variant with V-gene and J-gene trimming of TCR beta chains, and an independent cohort replicated the association. A cluster of highly shared sequence variants was judged likely to represent a technical artifact of the sequencing pipeline. A few of the identified cytomegalovirus-associated TCR beta chains were confirmed in vitro to be specific for cytomegalovirus antigens. Because HLA typing was missing for some donors at each locus, association tests included only the typed subset. A later analysis found that HLA-associated TCR beta chains were more clonally expanded and had lower generation probabilities than equally common non-associated chains. The authors suggested that the approach could potentially be extended to other disease states and immunological phenotypes. For the cohort, immune exposure information was limited to CMV serostatus. A later analysis found that TCR association rates varied across HLA loci, with DRB1 alleles showing the most associated TCRs and HLA-C alleles the fewest.

The sequence came from a woman aged 60-75 years in good health and CMV-seropositive. The sample was PBMCs. The rearrangement combines TRBV9 with TRBJ2-5; the junction holds 7 bases that match TRBD2. The DNA is as follows: TGTGCCAGCAGCCTGGGGACTACTCAAGAGACCCAGTACTTC. This codes for CASSLGTTQETQYF.